The 16 T cell receptor beta chains listed next were all sequenced from one sample in a study of blood T cell repertoires in COVID-19. The protocol was immunoSEQ multiplex PCR, while the TCRdb copy is restricted to in-frame clones and leaves out a portion. This sample has about 190,000 clones, with over 80% found just once. Sequencing input: peripheral blood. The receptors were gathered from a young woman with acute or convalescent COVID-19.

V is TRBV7-2 and J is TRBJ2-3, with TRBD1 as a possible D gene (5 bases). Trimming pared 4 bases from V and 2 bases from J, leaving 7 bases between. The CDR3 loop spans 13 amino acids. Per the germline V gene, CDR1 is SGHTA and CDR2 is FQGNSA. The CDR3 loop reads CASSSQDTDTQYF. CDR3 in DNA: TGTGCCAGCAGCTCACAGGACACAGATACGCAGTATTTT.

The genes are TRBV18 and TRBJ2-2; maybe TRBD1 (5 bases). Germline CDR1 reads KGHSH; CDR2 reads LQKENI. The V and J ends lost 2 bases and 4 bases respectively, with 11 bases between them. This CDR3 has 15 amino acids. The CDR3 is CASSPAGRGTGELFF. In DNA, the CDR3 is TGTGCCAGCTCACCAGCAGGGCGCGGCACCGGGGAGCTGTTTTTT.

Notes on this clone: Its ends do not fully match the called genes, so a read error is possible. The chain couples TRBV19 to TRBJ2-3; no firm D call. CDR1 LNHDA and CDR2 SQIVND come from the germline V gene (reference sequence). The length of the CDR3 is 13 residues. The CDR3 region has the DNA TGTGCCAGTATTGGAGAACCCACATATACGCAGTATTTT. As protein: CASIGEPTYTQYF.

The CDR3: CASSLYRQGNEKLFF. CDR3 nucleotide sequence: TGCGCCAGCAGCTTATACCGCCAGGGGAATGAAAAACTGTTTTTT. The chain combines TRBV5-1 with TRBJ1-4, with D perhaps TRBD1 (6 bases). CDR1 SGHRS and CDR2 YFSETQ come from the germline V gene. The CDR3 extends over 15 amino acids. V was trimmed by 2 bases and J by 5 bases, leaving 13 bases between them.

The rearrangement uses TRBV5-4 and TRBJ1-1; 8 bases align to TRBD1. CDR3 length: 16 amino acids. V gave up 4 bases and J gave up 0 bases; unmatched junction bases: 8. Per the germline V gene, CDR1 is SGHNT and CDR2 is YYREEE (reference sequence). The CDR3 here is CASSLGTGPMNTEAFF. DNA for the CDR3: TGTGCCAGCAGCCTAGGGACAGGTCCTATGAACACTGAAGCTTTCTTT.

This chain joins TRBV5-6 and TRBJ2-2; D is unclear. Germline loops: CDR1 SGHDT, CDR2 YYEEEE. The CDR3 extends over 12 amino acids. The V end lost 4 bases, the J end lost 5 bases, and 6 bases lay between the germline ends. The CDR3 coding sequence is TGTGCCAGCAGCCGTCCTACCGGGGAGCTGTTTTTT. This encodes CASSRPTGELFF.

The table lists this clone with a few counts. V and J are TRBV15 and TRBJ2-1; D not resolved. Per germline, CDR1 LNHNV and CDR2 YYDKDF (reference sequence). The V and J ends lost 1 base and 0 bases respectively, with 13 bases between them. The CDR3 has 17 amino acids. CDR3 residues: CATSRVSSTRSYNEQFF. DNA for the CDR3: TGTGCCACCAGCAGAGTATCATCCACTCGCTCCTACAATGAGCAGTTCTTC.

V and J are TRBV7-3 and TRBJ1-1; D gene ambiguous. This CDR3 has 15 residues. The germline V gene encodes CDR1 SGHTA and CDR2 FQGTGA. The V and J ends lost 1 base and 0 bases respectively, with 9 bases between them. The CDR3 DNA is TGTGCCAGCAGCTTAATTGCGAAAATGAACACTGAAGCTTTCTTT. As protein: CASSLIAKMNTEAFF.

This chain connects TRBV27 to TRBJ1-4; 10 nucleotides align to TRBD1. Germline CDR1 is MNHEY and CDR2 is SMNVEV (reference sequence). The J segment lost 7 bases and the V segment lost 6 bases, leaving 5 bases of the junction unmatched. This CDR3 contains 14 residues. CDR3 sequence: CASRTGGRGEKLFF. CDR3 sequence (DNA): TGTGCCAGCAGGACAGGGGGCAGGGGTGAAAAACTGTTTTTT.

The chain combines TRBV14 with TRBJ2-4; TRBD2 matches 13 bases. Germline loops: CDR1 SGHDN, CDR2 FVKESK. The CDR3 is 20 residues long. V shed 0 bases and J 1 base; nucleotides not matched to a gene: 9. The CDR3 reads CASSQETRTSGRIAKNIQYF. CDR3 nucleotides: TGTGCCAGCAGCCAAGAAACCAGGACTAGCGGGAGAATTGCCAAAAACATTCAGTACTTC. Supplemented by reference TRBV14 and TRBJ2-4, the full variable domain reads EAGVTQFPSHSVIEKGQTVTLRCDPISGHDNLYWYRRVMGKEIKFLLHFVKESKQDESGMPNNRFLAERTGGTYSTLKVQPAELEDSGVYFCASSQETRTSGRIAKNIQYFGAGTRLSVL.

The chain joins TRBV5-6 to TRBJ2-7; TRBD2 might be the D (6 bases). V was shortened by 4 bases and J by 2 bases, with 19 bases between the two germline ends. The germline V gene has CDR1 SGHDT and CDR2 YYEEEE. CDR3 size: 16 residues. The CDR3 nucleotides read TGTGCCAGCAGCCCCTCAGAACCGGCGGGGACCTACGAGCAGTACTTC. It specifies CASSPSEPAGTYEQYF. The whole variable domain, filled in from reference TRBV5-6 and TRBJ2-7, reads DAGVTQSPTHLIKTRGQQVTLRCSPKSGHDTVSWYQQALGQGPQFIFQYYEEEERQRGNFPDRFSGHQFPNYSSELNVNALLLGDSALYLCASSPSEPAGTYEQYFGPGTRLTVT.

The chain employs TRBV19 and TRBJ1-1, with no clear D. Germline CDR1 LNHDA, CDR2 SQIVND (reference sequence). This CDR3 has 13 residues. V gave up 5 bases and J gave up 6 bases, with 13 bases separating them. The CDR3 is CASSAQTAAEAFF. CDR3 DNA: TGTGCCAGTAGTGCCCAAACAGCGGCTGAAGCTTTCTTT.

This chain joins TRBV11-2 and TRBJ1-6, with unresolved D. Trimming removed 1 base from V and 6 bases from J, with 7 bases in between. Germline-derived CDR1 and CDR2 are SGHAT and FQNNGV. This CDR3 contains 14 residues. The CDR3: CASSLVQVNSPLHF. The CDR3 region has the DNA TGTGCCAGCAGCTTAGTTCAGGTTAATTCACCCCTCCACTTT.

This clone was detected only a few times. The CDR3 DNA sequence: TGTGCCAGCAGCTGTACGACAGGTGTGGGCAATCAGCCCCAGCATTTT. As protein: CASSCTTGVGNQPQHF. The gene calls are TRBV12-1 and TRBJ1-5; the table's TRBD1 call for D was not verified on the DNA. TRBV12-1 is annotated as a pseudogene. This CDR3 has 16 residues.

The rearrangement links TRBV28 to TRBJ1-5; tentatively, D is TRBD1 (6 bases). Per germline, CDR1 MDHEN and CDR2 SYDVKM. This CDR3 spans 19 amino acids. V lost 4 bases and J lost 2, with 24 bases in between. DNA of the CDR3: TGTGCCAGCAGTTCCTTAGGGGCAGGCTCCAGGGGTGGCAATCAGCCCCAGCATTTT. This translates into CASSSLGAGSRGGNQPQHF.

This clone is a singleton in its sample. The chain uses TRBV30 and TRBJ1-2; D gene uncertain. CDR3 length: 11 amino acids. V shed 8 bases and J shed 6 bases, with 13 bases lying between them. Germline values: CDR1 GTSNPN, CDR2 SVGIG (reference sequence). Here the CDR3 DNA reads TGTGCCGCGCGACACTCCCATGGCTACACCTTC. Translating gives CAARHSHGYTF. The full variable domain, rest sourced from reference TRBV30 and TRBJ1-2, is SQTIHQWPATLVQPVGSPLSLECTVEGTSNPNLYWYRQAAGRGLQLLFYSVGIGQISSEVPQNLSASRPQDRQFILSSKKLLLSDSGFYLCAARHSHGYTFGSGTRLTVV.